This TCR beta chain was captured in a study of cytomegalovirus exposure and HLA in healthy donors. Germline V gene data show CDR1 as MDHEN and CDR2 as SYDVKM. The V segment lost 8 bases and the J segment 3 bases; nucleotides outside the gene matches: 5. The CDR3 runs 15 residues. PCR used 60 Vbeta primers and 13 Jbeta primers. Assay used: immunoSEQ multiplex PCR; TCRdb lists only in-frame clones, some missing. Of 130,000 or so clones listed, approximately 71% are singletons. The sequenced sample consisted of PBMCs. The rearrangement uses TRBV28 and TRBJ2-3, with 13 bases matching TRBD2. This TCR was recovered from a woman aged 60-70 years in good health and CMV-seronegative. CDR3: CASGLAGAGTDTQYF. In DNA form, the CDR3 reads TGTGCCAGCGGACTAGCGGGAGCGGGAACAGATACGCAGTATTTT.